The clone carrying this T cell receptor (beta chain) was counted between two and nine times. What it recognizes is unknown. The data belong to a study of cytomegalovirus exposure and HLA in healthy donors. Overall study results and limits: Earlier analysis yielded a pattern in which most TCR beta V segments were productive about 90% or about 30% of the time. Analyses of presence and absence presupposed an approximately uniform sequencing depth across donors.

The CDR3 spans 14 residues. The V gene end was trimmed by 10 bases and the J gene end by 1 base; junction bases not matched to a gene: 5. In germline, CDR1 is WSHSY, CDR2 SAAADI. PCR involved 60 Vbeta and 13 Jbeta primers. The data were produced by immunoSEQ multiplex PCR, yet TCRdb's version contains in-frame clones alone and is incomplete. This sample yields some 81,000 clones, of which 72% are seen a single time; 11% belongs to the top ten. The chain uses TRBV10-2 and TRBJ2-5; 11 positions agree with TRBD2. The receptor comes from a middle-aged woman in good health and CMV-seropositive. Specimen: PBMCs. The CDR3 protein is CATSSGGIQETQYF. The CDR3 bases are TGCGCCACCTCTAGCGGGGGGATCCAAGAGACCCAGTACTTC.